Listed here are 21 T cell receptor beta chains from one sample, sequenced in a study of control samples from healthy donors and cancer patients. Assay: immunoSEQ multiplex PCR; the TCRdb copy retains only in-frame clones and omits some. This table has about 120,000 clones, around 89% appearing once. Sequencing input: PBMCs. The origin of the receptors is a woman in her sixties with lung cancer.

CDR3 protein: CAMAGTGNTDTQYF. In DNA form, the CDR3 reads TGTGCCATGGCGGGGACAGGGAACACAGATACGCAGTATTTT. The chain links TRBV6-5 to TRBJ2-3, with 9 nucleotides matching TRBD1. Germline assignment: CDR1 MNHEY and CDR2 SVGAGI. Unmatched junction bases numbered 7, after V lost 10 bases and J lost 2 bases. CDR3 size: 14 residues.

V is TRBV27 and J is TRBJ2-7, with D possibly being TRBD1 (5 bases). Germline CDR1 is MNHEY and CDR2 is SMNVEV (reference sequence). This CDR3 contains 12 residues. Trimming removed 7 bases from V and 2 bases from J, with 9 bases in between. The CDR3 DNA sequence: TGTGCCAGCAAACGACAGCCCTACGAGCAGTACTTC. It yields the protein CASKRQPYEQYF.

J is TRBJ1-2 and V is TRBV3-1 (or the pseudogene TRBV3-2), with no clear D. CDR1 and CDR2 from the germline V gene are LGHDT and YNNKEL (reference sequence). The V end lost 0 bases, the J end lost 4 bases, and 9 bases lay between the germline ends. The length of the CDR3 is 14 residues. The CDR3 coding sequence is TGTGCCAGCAGCCAAGATTCAGGTGCCTATGGCTACACCTTC. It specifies CASSQDSGAYGYTF.

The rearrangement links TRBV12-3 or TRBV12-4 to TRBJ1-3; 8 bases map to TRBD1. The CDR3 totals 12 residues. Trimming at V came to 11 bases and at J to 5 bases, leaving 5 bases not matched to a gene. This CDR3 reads CASAGGRNTIYF. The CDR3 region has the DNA TGTGCCTCGGCAGGGGGCAGAAACACCATATATTTT.

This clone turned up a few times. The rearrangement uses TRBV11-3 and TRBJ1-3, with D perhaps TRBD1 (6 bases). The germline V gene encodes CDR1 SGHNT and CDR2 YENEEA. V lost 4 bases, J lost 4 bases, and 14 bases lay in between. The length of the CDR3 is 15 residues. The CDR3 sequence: CASSSLWDTGNTIYF. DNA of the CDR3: TGTGCCAGCAGCTCCCTTTGGGACACAGGAAACACCATATATTTT.

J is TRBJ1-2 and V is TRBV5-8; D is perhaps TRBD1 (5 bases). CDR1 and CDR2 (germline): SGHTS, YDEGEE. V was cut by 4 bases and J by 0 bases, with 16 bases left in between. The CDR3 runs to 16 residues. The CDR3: CASSLGDVAANYGYTF. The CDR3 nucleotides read TGTGCCAGCAGCCTCGGGGACGTGGCGGCTAACTATGGCTACACCTTC.

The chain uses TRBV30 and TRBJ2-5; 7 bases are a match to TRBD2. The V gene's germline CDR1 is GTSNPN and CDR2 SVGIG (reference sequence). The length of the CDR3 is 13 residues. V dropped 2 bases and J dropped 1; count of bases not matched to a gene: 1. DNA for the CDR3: TGTGCCTGGAGTCTAGCGGCCCAAGAGACCCAGTACTTC. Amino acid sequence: CAWSLAAQETQYF.

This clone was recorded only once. Written as DNA, the CDR3 is TGTGCCATCAATCTGGGGGGGTTAGGTACTGAAGCTTTCTTT. Translation: CAINLGGLGTEAFF. This chain uses TRBV10-3 with TRBJ1-1, with D possibly TRBD1 on 5 matching bases. Per germline, CDR1 ENHRY and CDR2 SYGVKD. The CDR3 contains 14 residues. V lost 7 bases to trimming and J lost 5 bases, with 17 bases between them.

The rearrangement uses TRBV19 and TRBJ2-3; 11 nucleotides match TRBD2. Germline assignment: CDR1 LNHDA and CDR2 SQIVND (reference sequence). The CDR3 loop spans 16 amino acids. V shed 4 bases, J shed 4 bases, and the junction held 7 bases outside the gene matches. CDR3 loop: CASSRVWTSGPDTQYF. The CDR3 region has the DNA TGTGCCAGTAGTAGGGTCTGGACTAGCGGGCCAGATACGCAGTATTTT.

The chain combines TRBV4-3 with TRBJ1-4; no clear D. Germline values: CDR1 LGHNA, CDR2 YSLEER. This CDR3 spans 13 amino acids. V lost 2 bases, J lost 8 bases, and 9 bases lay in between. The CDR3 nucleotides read TGCGCCAGCAGCCAACGGGAGGGAGAAAAACTGTTTTTT. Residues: CASSQREGEKLFF.

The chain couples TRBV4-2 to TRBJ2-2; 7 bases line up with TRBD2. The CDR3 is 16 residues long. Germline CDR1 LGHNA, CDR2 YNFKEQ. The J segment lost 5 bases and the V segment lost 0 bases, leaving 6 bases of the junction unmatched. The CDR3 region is CASSQEWGGRTGELFF. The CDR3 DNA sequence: TGTGCCAGCAGCCAAGAATGGGGGGGACGGACCGGGGAGCTGTTTTTT.

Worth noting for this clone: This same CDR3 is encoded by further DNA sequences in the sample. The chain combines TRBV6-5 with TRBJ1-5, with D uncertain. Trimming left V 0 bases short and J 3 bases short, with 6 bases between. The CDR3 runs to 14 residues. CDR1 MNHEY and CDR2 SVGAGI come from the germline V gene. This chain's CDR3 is CASSYSRFNQPQHF. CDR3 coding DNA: TGTGCCAGCAGTTACTCAAGATTCAATCAGCCCCAGCATTTT.

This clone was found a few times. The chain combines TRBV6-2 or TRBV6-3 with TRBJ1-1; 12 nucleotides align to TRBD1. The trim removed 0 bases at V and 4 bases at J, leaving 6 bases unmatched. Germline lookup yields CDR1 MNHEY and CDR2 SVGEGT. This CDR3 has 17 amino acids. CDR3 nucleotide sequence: TGTGCCAGCAGTTACTCCCCGGGACAGGGGGCTATCACTGAAGCTTTCTTT. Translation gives CASSYSPGQGAITEAFF.

Here the CDR3 DNA reads TGTGCCAGCAGTGAAAGCTCCCTAGCGGGAGGGAAGGTCGAGCAGTACTTC. Amino acid sequence: CASSESSLAGGKVEQYF. The chain joins TRBV6-1 to TRBJ2-7; 12 bases align to TRBD2. CDR1 MNHNS and CDR2 SASEGT come from the germline V gene. The CDR3 spans 17 residues. The ends lost 2 bases at V and 6 bases at J; junction bases unmatched: 11.

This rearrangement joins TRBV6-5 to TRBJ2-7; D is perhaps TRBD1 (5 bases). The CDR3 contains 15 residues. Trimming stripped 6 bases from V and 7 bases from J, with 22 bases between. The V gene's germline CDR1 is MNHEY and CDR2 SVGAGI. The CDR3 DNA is TGTGCCAGCAGCCATAACAGGACCCCCCTGGGGGAGCAGTACTTC. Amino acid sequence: CASSHNRTPLGEQYF.

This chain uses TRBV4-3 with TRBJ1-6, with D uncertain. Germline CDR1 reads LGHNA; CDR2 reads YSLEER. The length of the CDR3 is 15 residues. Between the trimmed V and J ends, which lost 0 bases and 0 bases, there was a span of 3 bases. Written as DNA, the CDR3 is TGCGCCAGCAGCCAAGACAGCTCCTATAATTCACCCCTCCACTTT. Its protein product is CASSQDSSYNSPLHF.

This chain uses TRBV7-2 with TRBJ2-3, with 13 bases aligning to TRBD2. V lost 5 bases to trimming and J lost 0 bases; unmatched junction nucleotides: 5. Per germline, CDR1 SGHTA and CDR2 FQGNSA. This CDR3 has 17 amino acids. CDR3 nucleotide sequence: TGTGCCAGCAGCCCGGGACTAGCGGGATCTAGCACAGATACGCAGTATTTT. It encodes CASSPGLAGSSTDTQYF.

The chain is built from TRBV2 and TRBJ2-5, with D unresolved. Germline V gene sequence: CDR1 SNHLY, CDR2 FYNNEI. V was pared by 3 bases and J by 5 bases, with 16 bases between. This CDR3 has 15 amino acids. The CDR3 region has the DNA TGTGCCAGCAGTGACGGTACCTTATCCCGGGAGACCCAGTACTTC. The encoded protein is CASSDGTLSRETQYF.

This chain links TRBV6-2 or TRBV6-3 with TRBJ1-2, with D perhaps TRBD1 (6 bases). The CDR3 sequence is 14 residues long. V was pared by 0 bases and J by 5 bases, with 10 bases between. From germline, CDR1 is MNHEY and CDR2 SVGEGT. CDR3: CASSYSSGEYGYTF. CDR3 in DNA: TGTGCCAGCAGTTACTCCTCAGGGGAGTATGGCTACACCTTC.

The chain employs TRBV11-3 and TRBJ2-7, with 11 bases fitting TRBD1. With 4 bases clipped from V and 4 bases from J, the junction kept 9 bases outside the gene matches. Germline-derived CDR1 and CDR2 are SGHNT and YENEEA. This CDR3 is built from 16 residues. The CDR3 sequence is CASSSPGTGGSYEQYF. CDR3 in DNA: TGTGCCAGCAGCTCCCCCGGGACAGGGGGTTCATACGAGCAGTACTTC. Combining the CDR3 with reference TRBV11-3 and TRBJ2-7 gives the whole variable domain EAGVVQSPRYKIIEKKQPVAFWCNPISGHNTLYWYLQNLGQGPELLIRYENEEAVDDSQLPKDRFSAERLKGVDSTLKIQPAELGDSAVYLCASSSPGTGGSYEQYFGPGTRLTVT.

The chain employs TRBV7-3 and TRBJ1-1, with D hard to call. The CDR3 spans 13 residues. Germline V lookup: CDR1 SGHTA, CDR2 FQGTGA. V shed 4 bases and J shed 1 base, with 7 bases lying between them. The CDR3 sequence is CASSSQKNTEAFF. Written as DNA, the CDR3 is TGTGCCAGCAGCTCACAGAAGAACACTGAAGCTTTCTTT.